This TCR beta chain was recorded in a study of Graves' ophthalmopathy and Graves' hyperthyroidism. J was trimmed by 6 bases and V by 2 bases; bases with no gene match: 6. Germline V gene lookup returns CDR1 ENHRY and CDR2 SYGVKD. CDR3 length: 14 residues. The table lists this clonotype with a count of one. Amplification of the TCR beta CDR3 regions used RNA transcripts (as template). The authors performed first-round RT-PCR with HTBI primers and then a second-round multiplex PCR. TCRdb recomputed calls from the multiplex PCR reads with MiXCR, one row per CDR3 protein. Of about 600,000 distinct CDR3 sequences listed, under 45% are singletons.

This sequence joins TRBV10-3 and TRBJ1-2; 7 bases fit TRBD1. This receptor was obtained from an adult man with Graves' hyperthyroidism. Sequenced sample: peripheral blood or thyroid tissue (not recorded which). The CDR3 here is CAISEVPGGDGYTF. CDR3 nucleotides: TGTGCCATCAGTGAGGTCCCAGGGGGTGATGGCTACACCTTC.